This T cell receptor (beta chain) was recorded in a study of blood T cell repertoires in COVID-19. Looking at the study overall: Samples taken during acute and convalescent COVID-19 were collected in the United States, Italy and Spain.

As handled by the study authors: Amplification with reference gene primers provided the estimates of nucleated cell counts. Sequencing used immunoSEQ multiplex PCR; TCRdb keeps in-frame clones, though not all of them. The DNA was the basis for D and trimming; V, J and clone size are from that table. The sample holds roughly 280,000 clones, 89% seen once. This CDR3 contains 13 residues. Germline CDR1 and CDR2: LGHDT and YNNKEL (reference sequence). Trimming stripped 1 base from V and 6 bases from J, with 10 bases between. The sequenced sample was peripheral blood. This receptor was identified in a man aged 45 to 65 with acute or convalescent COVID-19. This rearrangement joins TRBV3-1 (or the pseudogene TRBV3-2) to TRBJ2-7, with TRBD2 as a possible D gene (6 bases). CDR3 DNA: TGTGCCAGCAGCCAAGGGGCCGGGGGCGAGCAGTACTTC. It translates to CASSQGAGGEQYF.